The 4 T cell receptor beta chains in this list originate from one sample, sequenced in a study of OX40 agonist ivuxolimab in advanced cancers. Sequencing used immunoSEQ multiplex PCR; TCRdb keeps in-frame clones, though not all of them. Here the sample spans some 90,000 clones, 87% being singletons. Material: CD4+ or CD8+ T cells sorted from blood, obtained in a trial of the OX40 agonist ivuxolimab. The receptors were sampled from an adult with an advanced solid tumor such as melanoma, head and neck, liver or kidney cancer.

This chain joins TRBV15 and TRBJ2-5, with D perhaps TRBD1 or TRBD2 (6 bases each). Germline loops: CDR1 LNHNV, CDR2 YYDKDF (reference sequence). The V end lost 11 bases, the J end lost 3 bases, and 16 bases lay between the germline ends. The CDR3 loop spans 13 amino acids. The CDR3 loop reads CAAGGRSEETQYF. For the CDR3, the DNA is TGTGCCGCCGGGGGCCGTTCCGAAGAGACCCAGTACTTC. The full variable domain, its missing parts supplied by reference TRBV15 and TRBJ2-5, is DAMVIQNPRYQVTQFGKPVTLSCSQTLNHNVMYWYQQKSSQAPKLLFHYYDKDFNNEADTPDNFQSRRPNTSFCFLDIRSPGLGDTAMYLCAAGGRSEETQYFGPGTRLLVL.

This rearrangement joins TRBV7-9 to TRBJ1-5; maybe TRBD1 (5 bases). V dropped 1 base and J dropped 4 bases, with 11 bases sitting between them. The germline gives CDR1 SEHNR, CDR2 FQNEAQ (reference sequence). The CDR3 covers 15 residues. CDR3 coding DNA: TGTGCCAGCAGCTTAGAGGGGCAGGGTAATCAGCCCCAGCATTTT. It specifies CASSLEGQGNQPQHF.

The table lists this clone with a count of one. V and J are TRBV27 and TRBJ2-6; maybe TRBD2 (6 bases). The CDR3 has 14 residues. V lost 10 bases, J lost 4 bases, and 14 bases lay in between. Per germline, CDR1 MNHEY and CDR2 SMNVEV (reference sequence). The CDR3 region is CATTSGGGANVLTF. The CDR3 DNA follows: TGTGCCACCACCTCCGGGGGAGGGGCCAACGTCCTGACTTTC.

The chain links TRBV4-1 to TRBJ1-1; TRBD1 agrees at 9 bases. Germline V lookup: CDR1 MGHRA, CDR2 YSYEKL. CDR3 length: 17 residues. Unmatched junction bases numbered 11, after V lost 3 bases and J lost 3 bases. The CDR3 reads CASSQRSWWDRDTEAFF. As DNA, the CDR3 is TGCGCCAGCAGCCAGAGGTCTTGGTGGGACAGGGACACTGAAGCTTTCTTT.